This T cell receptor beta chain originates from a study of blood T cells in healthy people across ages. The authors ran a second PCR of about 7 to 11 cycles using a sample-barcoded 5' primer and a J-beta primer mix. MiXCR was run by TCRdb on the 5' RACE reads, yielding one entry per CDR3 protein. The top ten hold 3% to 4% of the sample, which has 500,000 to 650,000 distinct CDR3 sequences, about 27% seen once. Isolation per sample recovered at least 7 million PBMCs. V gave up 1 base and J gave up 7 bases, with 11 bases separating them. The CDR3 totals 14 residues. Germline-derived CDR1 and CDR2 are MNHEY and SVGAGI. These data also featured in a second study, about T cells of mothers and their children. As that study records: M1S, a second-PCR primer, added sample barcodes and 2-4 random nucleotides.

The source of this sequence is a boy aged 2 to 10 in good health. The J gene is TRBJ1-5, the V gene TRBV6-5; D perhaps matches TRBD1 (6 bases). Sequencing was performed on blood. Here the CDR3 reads CASSYYRTAQPQHF. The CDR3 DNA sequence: TGTGCCAGCAGTTACTACCGGACAGCCCAGCCCCAGCATTTT.